These 11 T cell receptor beta chains were sequenced from one sample in a study of control samples from healthy donors and cancer patients. Profiling relied on immunoSEQ multiplex PCR, and the TCRdb table lists in-frame clones only, not all of them. The table shows 150,000 to 170,000 clones, with about 94% occurring only once. The specimen sequenced was blood. All receptors come from a man aged 35 to 55 in good health.

The DNA for the CDR3 is TGTGCCAGCACCTCGTGGCCTGGCTACGAGCAGTACTTC. The encoded protein is CASTSWPGYEQYF. The V gene is TRBV12-3 or TRBV12-4, the J gene TRBJ2-7; D is unresolved. The CDR3 is made up of 13 amino acids. Trimming pared 7 bases from V and 3 bases from J, leaving 13 bases between.

Remarks on this clone: The sample holds other DNA sequences that translate to the same CDR3. V gene TRBV7-8 combines with J gene TRBJ1-6; no clear D. V gave up 5 bases and J gave up 9 bases, with 8 bases separating them. CDR3 size: 12 residues. Germline lookup yields CDR1 SGHVS and CDR2 FQNEAQ. The CDR3 DNA is TGTGCCAGCAGCCCGCAGCGTTCACCCCTCCACTTT. Its translation: CASSPQRSPLHF.

The chain has TRBV24-1 and TRBJ2-7, with 7 bases matching TRBD1. CDR1 and CDR2 (germline): KGHDR, SFDVKD. This CDR3 comprises 13 residues. With V trimmed by 9 bases and J by 0 bases, 4 bases remained unmatched. Written as DNA, the CDR3 is TGTGCCACCGGGGACAGTCGCTCCTACGAGCAGTACTTC. Amino acids: CATGDSRSYEQYF.

This clone was seen just once. The chain employs TRBV5-5 and TRBJ1-1; D is possibly TRBD1 (5 bases). The germline V gene has CDR1 SGHKS and CDR2 YYEKEE (reference sequence). V was shortened by 0 bases and J by 3 bases, with 12 bases between the two germline ends. This CDR3 is 15 amino acids long. Here the CDR3 reads CASSLELRGDTEAFF. The DNA of the CDR3 is TGTGCCAGCAGCTTGGAATTGAGGGGAGACACTGAAGCTTTCTTT.

The chain is built from TRBV6-2 or TRBV6-3 and TRBJ1-5, with D perhaps matching TRBD1 (6 bases). Trimming took 2 bases from V and 6 from J, leaving 14 bases between them. The CDR3 is made up of 15 amino acids. CDR1 and CDR2 from the germline V gene are MNHEY and SVGEGT. In DNA, the CDR3 is TGTGCCAGCAGTTACCAACAACAGGGCGGTCAGCCCCAGCATTTT. Translated, it gives CASSYQQQGGQPQHF.

The chain joins TRBV9 to TRBJ1-2; TRBD1 matches at 10 bases. CDR1 is SGDLS, CDR2 YYNGEE, per germline. V trimming: 4 bases; J trimming: 0 bases; junction bases outside the gene matches: 3. There are 15 residues in the CDR3. The CDR3 coding sequence is TGTGCCAGCAGCTTCGGGACAGGGGCTAACTATGGCTACACCTTC. Its protein is CASSFGTGANYGYTF. Together with reference TRBV9 and TRBJ1-2, the CDR3 gives the full variable domain: DSGVTQTPKHLITATGQRVTLRCSPRSGDLSVYWYQQSLDQGLQFLIQYYNGEERAKGNILERFSAQQFPDLHSELNLSSLELGDSALYFCASSFGTGANYGYTFGSGTRLTVV.

The chain joins TRBV6-5 to TRBJ2-7; D is undetermined. The CDR3 runs 13 residues. Germline CDR1 and CDR2: MNHEY and SVGAGI. Deletions cut 4 bases from V and 2 bases from J, with 9 bases between. CDR3 nucleotide sequence: TGTGCCAGCAGTTTTGGCACCACCTACGAGCAGTACTTC. It translates to CASSFGTTYEQYF.

Only a few counts were recorded for this clone. The rearrangement links TRBV6-6 to TRBJ1-1; D gene ambiguous. Germline V gene sequence: CDR1 MNHNY, CDR2 SVGAGI (reference sequence). V lost 5 bases, J lost 5 bases, and 15 bases lay in between. The CDR3 contains 14 residues. CDR3 nucleotide sequence: TGTGCCAGCAGTCCGTGGCAGACGGGAACTGAAGCTTTCTTT. Protein sequence: CASSPWQTGTEAFF.

The rearrangement uses TRBV27 and TRBJ1-2; 10 bases are a match to TRBD1. The ends lost 3 bases at V and 2 bases at J; junction bases unmatched: 3. The CDR3 loop spans 15 amino acids. CDR1 MNHEY and CDR2 SMNVEV come from the germline V gene (reference sequence). CDR3: CASSLTGGGNYGYTF. CDR3 in DNA: TGTGCCAGCAGTTTGACAGGGGGCGGAAACTATGGCTACACCTTC.

The rearrangement joins TRBV6-2 or TRBV6-3 to TRBJ1-2; D unclear. Trimming pared 5 bases from V and 4 bases from J, leaving 11 bases between. The CDR3 runs 13 residues. The germline gives CDR1 MNHEY, CDR2 SVGEGT. The CDR3 loop reads CASSIRATYGYTF. In DNA, the CDR3 is TGTGCCAGCAGTATCCGGGCTACCTATGGCTACACCTTC.

The chain recombines TRBV30 with TRBJ2-7, with D perhaps given as TRBD1 or TRBD2 (5 bases each). Germline assignment: CDR1 GTSNPN and CDR2 SVGIG (reference sequence). The CDR3 length is 14 residues. Trimming removed 5 bases from V and 5 bases from J, with 19 bases in between. The CDR3 protein is CAWSGPSYLDEQYF. The CDR3 DNA is TGTGCCTGGTCGGGACCCTCTTATCTCGACGAGCAGTACTTC.